This TCR beta chain was identified during a study of shared clonotypes between healthy human individuals. On the study more broadly: Aged between 18 and 49, the donors were two women and three men.

Findings of the study overall: A generally larger estimated richness was seen in naive subsets than in memory subsets.

Germline V gene sequence: CDR1 MNHNS, CDR2 SASEGT. The CDR3 is 15 amino acids. The ends were cut back, 3 bases at V and 5 bases at J, with 11 bases in the middle. As defined, naive CD8 cells were CD45RO-negative and positively selected for CCR7, with terminally differentiated effector memory CD45RA+ cells excluded. With respect to this clone: As yet, its antigen is unknown.

Assay: immunoSEQ multiplex PCR; the TCRdb copy retains only in-frame clones and omits some. The sample consists of approximately 590,000 clones, about 95% of them appearing once. This chain connects TRBV6-1 to TRBJ2-6; no reliable D call. This TCR was recovered from a woman under 40 in good health. Sequences were obtained from naive CD8+ T cells sorted from blood. The CDR3 here is CASSDAQSRANVLTF. The CDR3 nucleotides read TGTGCCAGCAGTGATGCACAAAGTCGGGCCAACGTCCTGACTTTC.